These 27 T cell receptor beta chains were all obtained from the same sample, sequenced in a study of monozygotic twins with inflammatory bowel disease. Following a re-call of the 5' RACE reads, TCRdb has one entry per CDR3 protein and lacks DNA. Here the sample table reports fewer than 550,000 distinct CDR3 sequences. The sequenced sample consisted of blood. These receptor sequences come from a human donor with ulcerative colitis or Crohn's disease, or a healthy co-twin of an affected twin (not recorded which).

This chain uses TRBV28 with TRBJ2-7; absent DNA, TCRdb's TRBD1 call cannot be checked. In germline, CDR1 is MDHEN, CDR2 SYDVKM. The CDR3 has 16 amino acids. The CDR3 protein is CASSSPGPGASYEQYF.

V gene TRBV7-8 combines with J gene TRBJ2-7. CDR3 length: 14 amino acids. The V gene's germline CDR1 is SGHVS and CDR2 FQNEAQ. The CDR3 spells CASSSRTGSYEQYF. The whole variable domain, remainder taken from reference TRBV7-8 and TRBJ2-7, is GAGVSQSPRYKVAKRGQDVALRCDPISGHVSLFWYQQALGQGPEFLTYFQNEAQLDKSGLPSDRFFAERPEGSVSTLKIQRTQQEDSAVYLCASSSRTGSYEQYFGPGTRLTVT.

The gene calls are TRBV7-9 and TRBJ1-1; the D call from TCRdb, TRBD1, cannot be confirmed without DNA. CDR3 length: 20 amino acids. CDR1 and CDR2 (germline): SEHNR, FQNEAQ (reference sequence). Here the CDR3 reads CASRHTGTGRASESNTEAFF. Based on the CDR3 plus reference TRBV7-9 and TRBJ1-1, the full variable domain is DTGVSQNPRHKITKRGQNVTFRCDPISEHNRLYWYRQTLGQGPEFLTYFQNEAQLEKSRLLSDRFSAERPKGSFSTLEIQRTEQGDSAMYLCASRHTGTGRASESNTEAFFGQGTRLTVV.

The rearrangement uses TRBV7-9 and TRBJ2-2; TCRdb's D gene call, TRBD1, goes unchecked for lack of DNA. Per germline, CDR1 SEHNR and CDR2 FQNEAQ (reference sequence). This CDR3 has 17 amino acids. This CDR3 reads CASSLGGGPKNTGELFF.

This chain uses TRBV5-1 with TRBJ1-5; TCRdb designates TRBD1, a call that cannot be tested without DNA. In germline, CDR1 is SGHRS, CDR2 YFSETQ. This CDR3 is built from 15 residues. This CDR3 is CASSPGTESNQPQHF.

V and J are TRBV5-1 and TRBJ2-2; TCRdb's D gene call, TRBD1, goes unchecked for lack of DNA. CDR3 size: 20 residues. The germline V gene encodes CDR1 SGHRS and CDR2 YFSETQ. The CDR3 sequence is CASSHPLGQGARLNTGELFF.

The chain links TRBV4-2 to TRBJ1-2. CDR1 LGHNA and CDR2 YNFKEQ come from the germline V gene. The CDR3 loop spans 16 amino acids. This chain's CDR3 is CASSQVSGMRGDGYTF.

The chain has TRBV12-3 or TRBV12-4 and TRBJ2-5; TCRdb designates TRBD1, a call that cannot be tested without DNA. The CDR3 is 16 residues long. The CDR3 here is CASSFRQGARGETQYF.

The V gene is TRBV7-7, the J gene TRBJ1-6. Germline-derived CDR1 and CDR2 are SSHAT and FNYEAQ (reference sequence). The CDR3 length is 14 residues. The CDR3 loop is CASSLTADNSPLHF. The full variable domain, completed using reference TRBV7-7 and TRBJ1-6, is GAGVSQSPRYKVTKRGQDVTLRCDPISSHATLYWYQQALGQGPEFLTYFNYEAQPDKSGLPSDRFSAERPEGSISTLTIQRTEQRDSAMYRCASSLTADNSPLHFGNGTRLTVT.

V is TRBV12-3 or TRBV12-4 and J is TRBJ2-1; TCRdb gives TRBD1 as the D gene, but with no DNA this cannot be confirmed. This CDR3 has 15 amino acids. The CDR3 region is CASSRLLRGGNEQFF.

The genes are TRBV29-1 and TRBJ2-7. The CDR3 runs to 14 residues. Germline V gives CDR1 SQVTM, CDR2 ANQGSEA. The CDR3 is CSVEGGQLPYEQYF.

The gene calls are TRBV20-1 and TRBJ2-4; checking the TCRdb D call of TRBD1 is not possible without DNA. In germline, CDR1 is DFQATT, CDR2 SNEGSKA (reference sequence). The CDR3 extends over 15 amino acids. The CDR3 here is CSATSGTGAGDIQYF.

This chain connects TRBV19 to TRBJ2-2. Germline-derived CDR1 and CDR2 are LNHDA and SQIVND (reference sequence). The CDR3 extends over 15 amino acids. CDR3 residues: CASSISAANTGELFF.

The chain couples TRBV19 to TRBJ2-7; absent DNA, TCRdb's TRBD1 call cannot be checked. The CDR3 consists of 14 residues. In germline, CDR1 is LNHDA, CDR2 SQIVND (reference sequence). The CDR3 protein is CATPVIGRSYEQYF.

J is TRBJ2-1 and V is TRBV21-1; no DNA is available, so the TRBD2 call from TCRdb remains unchecked. TRBV21-1 is described as a pseudogene. The CDR3 length is 17 residues. CDR3 amino acids: CASSEHPSGFSYNEQFF.

The gene calls are TRBV4-3 and TRBJ1-4; the D gene TCRdb calls, TRBD1, cannot be checked with no DNA. CDR1 and CDR2 from the germline V gene are LGHNA and YSLEER. CDR3 length: 15 amino acids. CDR3 sequence reads: CASSQYPGQGVKLFF.

The V gene is TRBV4-3, the J gene TRBJ2-1; TCRdb selects TRBD2, and the lack of DNA leaves this call unchecked. The CDR3 is made up of 15 amino acids. In germline, CDR1 is LGHNA, CDR2 YSLEER. CDR3 loop: CASSLGTSPYNEQFF.

Here the CDR3 reads CASSSLTGPNNYGYTF. The chain couples TRBV7-9 to TRBJ1-2; lacking DNA, the TRBD1 call made by TCRdb goes unchecked. CDR1 is SEHNR and CDR2 is FQNEAQ in the germline V gene (reference sequence). There are 16 residues in the CDR3.

This rearrangement joins TRBV7-9 to TRBJ2-2; there is no DNA to check the TCRdb D call of TRBD2. The V gene's germline CDR1 is SEHNR and CDR2 FQNEAQ (reference sequence). The CDR3 covers 16 residues. CDR3 sequence: CASSLGGSRDTGELFF.

V gene TRBV5-1 combines with J gene TRBJ2-3; TCRdb calls TRBD1, which cannot be checked without DNA. Germline V gene sequence: CDR1 SGHRS, CDR2 YFSETQ. This CDR3 region has 15 residues. The CDR3 region is CASSARTAGSDTQYF. The variable domain in full, with the rest retrieved from reference TRBV5-1 and TRBJ2-3, is KAGVTQTPRYLIKTRGQQVTLSCSPISGHRSVSWYQQTPGQGLQFLFEYFSETQRNKGNFPGRFSGRQFSNSRSEMNVSTLELGDSALYLCASSARTAGSDTQYFGPGTRLTVL.

The V gene is TRBV28, the J gene TRBJ2-5. The CDR3 loop spans 15 amino acids. Per germline, CDR1 MDHEN and CDR2 SYDVKM. CDR3 sequence reads: CASSLRRSREETQYF.

The chain recombines TRBV12-3 or TRBV12-4 with TRBJ2-7; the D call of TRBD1 rests on TCRdb alone, since no DNA is present to check it. CDR3 size: 14 residues. CDR3 region: CASRKQDLAYEQYF.

The chain employs TRBV6-5 and TRBJ1-1; no DNA is available, so the TRBD1 call from TCRdb remains unchecked. In germline, CDR1 is MNHEY, CDR2 SVGAGI. The CDR3 has 15 amino acids. The CDR3 sequence is CASSSFDREGSEAFF.

The chain has TRBV28 and TRBJ2-7; absent DNA, TCRdb's TRBD1 call cannot be checked. The CDR3 consists of 16 residues. Germline V gene lookup returns CDR1 MDHEN and CDR2 SYDVKM. The CDR3 reads CASSSLRRDIGYEQYF.

CDR3 sequence: CATWTGGRDTQYF. The chain carries TRBV10-3 and TRBJ2-3; TCRdb designates TRBD1, a call that cannot be tested without DNA. The length of the CDR3 is 13 residues. Germline V lookup: CDR1 ENHRY, CDR2 SYGVKD.

The chain joins TRBV29-1 to TRBJ2-5; checking the TCRdb D call of TRBD2 is not possible without DNA. The CDR3 extends over 15 amino acids. Germline assignment: CDR1 SQVTM and CDR2 ANQGSEA. CDR3 in amino acids: CSVQGLAGAPETQYF.

The J gene is TRBJ2-3, the V gene TRBV9; TCRdb names TRBD1, which stays unverified in the absence of DNA. Germline assignment: CDR1 SGDLS and CDR2 YYNGEE. This CDR3 is 15 amino acids long. CDR3 in amino acids: CASSVAGGGPDTQYF.